This TCR beta chain was documented in a study of shared clonotypes between healthy human individuals (dated by TCRdb to 2020 to 2021). Concerning the study at large: The cohort included three men and a couple of women between 18 and 49 years of age. For each donor, CD4 naive and CD4 memory were each run on three plates, CD8 naive on two plates, and CD8 memory on one plate. Between about 0.8 and 9 billion PBMCs per donor were obtained by leukapheresis. Different laboratories and diverse techniques were used to prepare libraries and sequence TCR repertoires, to increase sequencing depth and limit assay-specific biases. The study deeply sequenced blood TCR repertoires of roughly five healthy adults to estimate repertoire size and the extent of clonotype sharing between individuals. What the work shows at the level of the full study, not this receptor alone: Naive subsets generally had larger estimated clonotype richness than memory subsets. Incomplete sequencing was indicated by rarefaction of sorted-subset datasets, despite the large sequencing depth. Across four donors, around 5% of naive CD4, roughly 3.8% of naive CD8, 2.3% of memory CD4, and approximately 0.4% of memory CD8 clonotypes were shared. Pairwise subsampling indicated that sequencing depth was expected to affect the degree of clonotype sharing among donors. Higher generation probabilities were observed for clonotypes shared by all four sorted-subset donors than for non-shared clonotypes. The genetic and exposure-history diversity represented was limited by the small number of donors. Sampling was limited to blood, and TCR repertoires in tissue likely differ from TCR repertoires in blood.

From cysteine to phenylalanine, the CDR3 is 16 amino acids long. Only the CDR3 DNA stays, 48 bases, in frame from base 1. V is pruned by 2 bases and J by 4 bases, leaving 9 bases of the junction without a gene match. As encoded in the germline V gene, CDR1 is KGHSH while CDR2 is LQKENI. This clone was recorded only once. The antigen it recognizes is unknown. One base away there is no much larger clone; base qualities are not given. Using the deep immunoSEQ assay, multiplex PCR amplified TCR CDR3 regions from genomic DNA. Extracted genomic DNA from each cell subset was spread evenly across all wells of several immunoSEQ 96-well plates, with each plate serving as a replicate. Each replicate PCR for sorted subsets received around 210 ng genomic DNA, equal to around 32,000 T cell genomes. Purified libraries were quantified with a Qubit 3.0 fluorometer, sized on a Bioanalyzer 2100, and re-quantified with the KAPA Library Quantification kit. A separate single-read 150-cycle Illumina NextSeq 550 flow cell was used to sequence each immunoSEQ 96-well plate. Processing in the source paper ran as follows. The immunoSEQ output contained only junctional sequences without quality scores, so filtering could not match that applied to full-length reads. Sequences were annotated with PyIR, a Python wrapper for IgBLAST v1.9, and V/J genes and CDR3 were assigned using IMGT germline references. Reads were removed for weak V/J assignments (E-value above 1e-6), missing CDR3, stop codons, out-of-frame junctions, or ambiguous translated residues. V3J clonotypes were defined by identical inferred V gene, J gene, and CDR3 amino acid sequence. Percentage overlap between repertoires was calculated by dividing the number of shared unique clonotypes by the size of the smaller repertoire. RTK rarefaction, the Chao1 estimator, and Recon v2.1 estimates of unobserved clonotypes were used to assess repertoire richness. For all TCRbeta clonotypes obtained by the gDNA method from several donors, generation probabilities were computed with OLGA. In its TCRdb copy, this immuneACCESS table keeps in-frame sequences only and misses some clones. Where compared with another copy, unresolved V genes explain less than half of these, and the others have no known cause. V and J calls and clone size are those listed in that table; D and trimming were worked out from the DNA. This sample holds approximately 2,300,000 clones; 92% were observed only once. The top ten clones comprise 0.3% to 0.4% of the sample.

Healthy HIV-negative adults with no recently reported acute infections or vaccinations were included as donors. Every donor was a Caucasian adult living in Nashville, Tennessee, USA. CD4+ T cells were enriched by magnetic negative selection; naive cells were then positively selected on CD45RA, and the negative fraction formed the memory subset. Blood was obtained by leukapheresis, after which PBMCs were separated by Ficoll-Histopaque density gradient centrifugation and cryopreserved in liquid nitrogen vapor phase. Purity and quantity of every magnetically sorted T cell population were checked by analytical flow cytometry. Each sorted fraction had its genomic DNA isolated and then quantified by UV absorbance on a Nanodrop 2000c.

What was sequenced was naive CD4+ T cells from PBMCs. The meaning of the sample's cell subset or site label: CD45RA+ positively selected. The TCR comes from a man between 18 and 29 years old in good health. Some clones in this sample may be carry-over from other donors' samples. This sequence uses TRBV18 and TRBJ2-3, with 7 bases matching TRBD2. DNA sequence: TGTGCCAGCTCACCATCACTGGCGGGAGTAGCAGATACGCAGTATTTT. Its translation is CASSPSLAGVADTQYF.